This T cell receptor (beta chain) was retrieved from a study of blood T cell repertoires in COVID-19 (dated by TCRdb to about 2020). For the wider study: Samples covering the acute and convalescent phases of COVID-19 were provided by collaborators in the United States, Italy and Spain. Samples were obtained from the ongoing ImmuneRACE study (first 160 participants) and from some 1,200 subjects provided by 6 global collaborators. A freely available public database, intended as a resource for researchers studying the immune response to SARS-CoV-2, is where the repertoires were released. Where available, HLA class I and class II types were obtained from metadata supplied by the sample provider rather than from assay-based typing. Deeply sampled blood TCRbeta repertoires from subjects exposed to, actively infected with, or recovered from COVID-19 were included in the dataset. The prospective study material was composed of cDNA or gDNA derived from T cells, B-cell-depleted T cells, or PBMCs. The sample metadata nearly always contained a de-identified subject ID, COVID-19 status, age in years and sex.

One collaborating source in Seattle enrolled patients during active infection and followed them longitudinally through the course of disease. Whole blood was collected in K2EDTA tubes by collaborating institutions according to the institutions' own protocols. For TCRbeta analysis, collaborator samples were shipped as frozen whole blood, as isolated PBMCs, or as DNA extracted from either sample type. TCRbeta CDR3 regions were amplified from genomic DNA by means of the immunoSEQ Assay, a bias-controlled multiplex PCR. As for the authors' bioinformatics: Nucleated cell counts per sample were estimated from amplification of reference gene primers within the assay. To quantify the absolute abundance of each unique TCRbeta CDR3 rearrangement, sequence reads were collapsed and filtered. For each sample, productive Simpson clonality was calculated as the square root of Simpson's diversity index across productive rearrangements. Held by TCRdb, this immuneACCESS table contains in-frame sequences only and omits some clones. Under half of the omission traces to an unresolved V gene where checked; the cause of the rest is unknown. The V and J calls and clone size are taken from that table; D and trimming were inferred from the DNA. The sample yields just over 150,000 clones; 92% were counted once. The ten biggest clones cover 4.8% of the sample.

About this clone itself: Its recognized antigen is unknown. No base-level quality is on record; no much larger clone is a single base apart.

From its cysteine to its phenylalanine, the CDR3 spans 18 amino acids. The read is trimmed to its CDR3 DNA, 54 bases read in frame from base 1. At the junction V is shortened by 0 bases and J by 0 bases; bases outside the gene matches: 9. The germline V gene encodes CDR1 SGDLS and CDR2 YYNGEE. Overall study results and their limits: How much clinical and demographic metadata was included differed by source and by participant, and the metadata was provided uncurated.

The sequence was collected from a man younger than 45 with COVID-19, enrolled during active disease. What was sequenced was peripheral blood. The V gene is TRBV9 and the J gene is TRBJ1-3; 7 middle bases align to TRBD1. The CDR3 has the sequence CASSVGVMSGGSGNTIYF. DNA sequence: TGTGCCAGCAGCGTAGGTGTAATGTCAGGGGGCTCTGGAAACACCATATATTTT.